Each of the 16 T cell receptor beta chains below was sequenced from the same sample in a study of blood T cell repertoires in COVID-19 (dated by TCRdb to 2020 to 2022). The method behind the library was the immunoSEQ multiplex PCR assay. TCRdb provides this immuneACCESS table in a form limited to in-frame rearrangements. Some clones are lacking; in checked studies, under half of them reflect an unresolved V gene, and why the rest are absent is not known. The table for this sample lists 150,000 to 200,000 clones; approximately 74% of them were counted only once. Of the sample, 2.5% to 3.5% is held by the ten largest clones. The material sequenced was peripheral blood. Receptors were obtained from a woman of 80 years or more with acute or convalescent COVID-19.

About this clone itself: The same CDR3 arises from other DNA sequences in this sample as well. The chain joins TRBV6-5 to TRBJ2-2; TRBD1 is a possible D gene (6 bases). The CDR3 length is 15 residues. Between the trimmed V and J ends, which lost 6 bases and 0 bases, there was a span of 11 bases. The V gene's germline CDR1 is MNHEY and CDR2 SVGAGI. This CDR3 reads CASRAGTSNTGELFF. In nucleotides, the CDR3 is TGTGCCAGCAGGGCCGGGACATCGAACACCGGGGAGCTGTTTTTT.

The chain has TRBV29-1 and TRBJ1-4; a possible D gene is TRBD1 (6 bases). Germline values: CDR1 SQVTM, CDR2 ANQGSEA. The ends were cut back, 7 bases at V and 3 bases at J, with 12 bases in the middle. The CDR3 has 13 residues. CDR3 loop: CSATGSSNEKLFF. CDR3 bases: TGCAGCGCGACAGGTTCGTCTAATGAAAAACTGTTTTTT. The full variable domain, with the rest looked up from reference TRBV29-1 and TRBJ1-4, is SAVISQKPSRDICQRGTSLTIQCQVDSQVTMMFWYRQQPGQSLTLIATANQGSEATYESGFVIDKFPISRPNLTFSTLTVSNMSPEDSSIYLCSATGSSNEKLFFGSGTQLSVL.

This sequence joins TRBV6-5 and TRBJ1-5; D remains unclear. Trimming pared 6 bases from V and 0 bases from J, leaving 12 bases between. The germline V gene has CDR1 MNHEY and CDR2 SVGAGI. The length of the CDR3 is 15 residues. CDR3 DNA sequence: TGTGCCAGCAGGAGAACAGAAGATAGCAATCAGCCCCAGCATTTT. Translating gives CASRRTEDSNQPQHF.

This clone was counted once. The V call is TRBV6-2 or TRBV6-3, the J call TRBJ2-1; 8 nucleotides match TRBD2. This CDR3 spans 16 amino acids. V trimming: 0 bases; J trimming: 9 bases; junction bases outside the gene matches: 10. CDR1 MNHEY and CDR2 SVGEGT come from the germline V gene. The CDR3 loop reads CASSYSLGLGLLEQFF. DNA of the CDR3: TGTGCCAGCAGTTACTCACTGGGACTAGGGCTCCTTGAGCAGTTCTTC.

Turning to this clone: At one end the junction does not follow the germline gene, possibly because of a read error. This chain joins TRBV19 and TRBJ1-1; D might be TRBD1 (5 bases). Germline CDR1 is LNHDA and CDR2 is SQIVND (reference sequence). The CDR3 is 13 amino acids. The CDR3 nucleotides read TGTGCCAGTGGTATAAGGGGAAGGGCTGAAGCTTTCTTT. Encoded protein: CASGIRGRAEAFF.

This chain connects TRBV27 to TRBJ1-5; D is unclear. Trimming cost V 2 bases and J 0 bases, with 8 bases left between them. CDR3 length: 15 amino acids. Germline V gene sequence: CDR1 MNHEY, CDR2 SMNVEV (reference sequence). CDR3 protein: CASSLMVDSNQPQHF. The CDR3 DNA sequence: TGTGCCAGCAGTTTAATGGTAGATAGCAATCAGCCCCAGCATTTT.

This clone occurred many times. This chain connects TRBV30 to TRBJ2-3; D ambiguous. The CDR3 is 13 amino acids. CDR1 GTSNPN and CDR2 SVGIG come from the germline V gene (reference sequence). Trimming took 0 bases from V and 4 from J, leaving 8 bases between them. CDR3 protein: CAWSVRLADTQYF. As DNA, the CDR3 is TGTGCCTGGAGTGTAAGACTGGCAGATACGCAGTATTTT.

This rearrangement joins TRBV5-4 to TRBJ1-3; 7 bases are a match to TRBD1. The CDR3 consists of 12 residues. The ends lost 10 bases at V and 5 bases at J; junction bases unmatched: 6. Per the germline V gene, CDR1 is SGHNT and CDR2 is YYREEE (reference sequence). CDR3 residues: CAPKGARNTIYF. The CDR3 DNA follows: TGTGCCCCAAAGGGGGCAAGAAACACCATATATTTT.

This clone was detected a few times. V and J are TRBV25-1 and TRBJ1-1, with 7 bases lining up with TRBD1. Germline CDR1 MGHDK, CDR2 SYGVNS. V lost 0 bases to trimming and J lost 6 bases; unmatched junction nucleotides: 13. The CDR3 length is 17 residues. The CDR3 reads CASSEYSQTGSLSEAFF. The CDR3 nucleotides read TGTGCCAGCAGTGAATATTCCCAGACAGGGAGCTTATCTGAAGCTTTCTTT.

The chain joins TRBV5-4 to TRBJ1-2, with D perhaps TRBD1 (5 bases). Trimming cost V 4 bases and J 4 bases, with 14 bases left between them. This CDR3 has 14 residues. CDR1 SGHNT and CDR2 YYREEE come from the germline V gene (reference sequence). The CDR3 region is CASSDSGFAYGYTF. Written as DNA, the CDR3 is TGTGCCAGCAGCGATTCAGGGTTTGCCTATGGCTACACCTTC. Complete variable domain (other parts from reference TRBV5-4 and TRBJ1-2): ETGVTQSPTHLIKTRGQQVTLRCSSQSGHNTVSWYQQALGQGPQFIFQYYREEENGRGNFPPRFSGLQFPNYSSELNVNALELDDSALYLCASSDSGFAYGYTFGSGTRLTVV.

This clone was counted between two and nine times. The J gene is TRBJ2-1, the V gene TRBV7-9; TRBD2 agrees at 8 bases. Germline CDR1 SEHNR, CDR2 FQNEAQ (reference sequence). This CDR3 spans 17 amino acids. Trimming cost V 4 bases and J 0 bases; bases outside gene matches: 8. The CDR3 loop is CASSSLADSRSYNEQFF. The CDR3 bases are TGTGCCAGCAGCTCACTAGCGGATAGCCGCTCCTACAATGAGCAGTTCTTC.

This clone has only a few counts. This chain connects TRBV21-1 to TRBJ2-7; the table's D call, TRBD2, was not checked against the DNA. TRBV21-1 is reported as a pseudogene. This CDR3 is 14 amino acids long. The CDR3 here is CASRTAGGPYEQYF. In nucleotides, the CDR3 is TGTGCCAGCAGGACAGCGGGAGGGCCCTACGAGCAGTACTTC.

For this clone: This CDR3 is also generated by other DNA sequences in the sample. The chain recombines TRBV7-2 with TRBJ2-1; 9 bases align to TRBD1. In germline, CDR1 is SGHTA, CDR2 FQGNSA. The V gene end was trimmed by 5 bases and the J gene end by 4 bases; junction bases not matched to a gene: 6. This CDR3 region has 15 residues. The CDR3 DNA reads as TGTGCCAGCAGCCGGGGACAGGGATCATACAATGAGCAGTTCTTC. It specifies CASSRGQGSYNEQFF.

The J gene is TRBJ2-2, the V gene TRBV11-3; weak D call: TRBD1 (6 bases). CDR1 and CDR2 (germline): SGHNT, YENEEA. The ends were cut back, 5 bases at V and 6 bases at J, with 13 bases in the middle. There are 14 residues in the CDR3. In DNA form, the CDR3 reads TGTGCCAGCAGCAAGAACAGGGATTCCGGGGAGCTGTTTTTT. Its translation is CASSKNRDSGELFF.

The rearrangement uses TRBV5-4 and TRBJ1-2, with D possibly TRBD1 on 5 matching bases. Trimming cost V 2 bases and J 3 bases, with 17 bases left between them. Per the germline V gene, CDR1 is SGHNT and CDR2 is YYREEE (reference sequence). This CDR3 has 16 amino acids. The chain's CDR3 is CASSFAFGGGDYGYTF. CDR3 nucleotide sequence: TGTGCCAGCAGCTTTGCTTTTGGGGGGGGAGACTATGGCTACACCTTC.

The chain employs TRBV29-1 and TRBJ1-5; perhaps TRBD1 as D (5 bases). The germline V and J ends were trimmed by 3 bases and 7 bases, with 13 bases remaining between them. CDR3 length equals 13 residues. Germline loops: CDR1 SQVTM, CDR2 ANQGSEA. The CDR3 sequence is CSVEEGERQPQHF. The DNA for the CDR3 is TGCAGCGTTGAGGAAGGGGAACGCCAGCCCCAGCATTTT.